The clone carrying this TCR delta chain has more than one count but fewer than ten. The antigen is unknown. The data were taken from a study of Vδ1+ human thymocytes. The study, taken as a whole, reports: Thymic TRG and TRD repertoires appeared highly polyclonal, with Gaussian CDR3 length distributions.

The template was reverse-transcribed extracted RNA. The CDR3 regions were amplified by multiplex PCR from V-gene primers to a constant-region primer. TCRdb reran clone calling via CATT on the multiplex PCR reads. The data contain about 53,000 delta-chain clones, around 16% of them singletons. This CDR3 spans 15 amino acids. The V gene lost 5 bases and the J gene lost 0 bases, with 13 bases spanning the gap. From germline, CDR1 is TSWWSYY and CDR2 QGS. After alphabeta T cell depletion, CD3+ Vdelta1+ Vdelta2- thymocytes were sorted. This chain uses TRDV1 with TRDJ1, with D unclear. Sequenced material: Vdelta1+ gamma-delta thymocytes from the thymus. This sample's subset: FACS-sorted CD3+ TCRalphabeta- TCRVdelta1+ TCRVdelta2- thymocytes. The receptor was isolated from a girl under three years old who had congenital heart surgery. CDR3: CALGSFHRHTDKLIF. CDR3 bases: TGTGCTCTTGGGAGTTTCCACAGGCACACCGATAAACTCATCTTT.